This T cell receptor beta chain was identified in a study of shared clonotypes between healthy human individuals. Study observations and caveats: Clonotype sharing among donors was expected to depend on sequencing depth.

As concerns this clone: Its cognate antigen is unknown.

Method: immunoSEQ multiplex PCR; TCRdb's copy keeps in-frame clones and lacks some. This table has about 600,000 clones, around 78% appearing once. Germline trimming cut 4 bases from V and 3 bases from J; bases unmatched to any gene: 4. The CDR3 loop spans 16 amino acids. Germline V gene sequence: CDR1 SGHVS, CDR2 FQNEAQ. Each of the donors was a healthy adult who was HIV-negative and had not had a recent acute infection or vaccination. The donors were all Caucasian adults (living in Nashville, Tennessee). This chain joins TRBV7-8 and TRBJ2-6, with 9 positions matching TRBD1. The receptor was derived from a woman aged 40 to 49 in good health. Some clones in this sample may be carry-over from other donors' samples. The sequencing sample was made of PBMCs. CDR3 nucleotides: TGTGCCAGCAGCTGGACAGGGGCCCTTGGGGCCAACGTCCTGACTTTC. This codes for CASSWTGALGANVLTF.